The rows below give T cell receptor beta chains drawn from one sample of a study of CD8 T cells in Susac syndrome. TCRdb reprocessed the immunoSEQ multiplex PCR reads with MiXCR, giving one entry per CDR3 protein. Of about 210,000 distinct CDR3 sequences in the sample, about 95% are singletons; the top ten hold about 0.091%. Input material: CD4+ T cells from PBMCs. These receptors came from a human donor with multiple sclerosis. Each CDR3 is given with its conserved first and last residue. The order of the fields is D gene, clone size, J gene, V gene, CDR3 DNA, CDR3 protein. A D gene is named only where the DNA matches it firmly. Expanded clones get a size class; other rows say once, few or many, or leave the size out.

>TRBD2|.|TRBJ2-1|TRBV29-1
TGCAGCGTTGGAGCTAGCGGGATTAGTGAGCAGTTCTTC
CSVGASGISEQFF
>.|.|TRBJ2-2|TRBV10-3
TGTGCCATCAGCGAGAAACAGGGATCCGGGGAGCTGTTTTTT
CAISEKQGSGELFF
>.|.|TRBJ2-1|TRBV29-1
TGCAGCGTTGGGCGGAGCAGGGGGGGCAATGAGCAGTTCTTC
CSVGRSRGGNEQFF
>.|.|TRBJ1-1|TRBV29-1
TGCAGCGTTGAAGAGTACACTGAAGCTTTCTTT
CSVEEYTEAFF
>.|.|TRBJ1-3|TRBV5-1
TGCGCCAGCAGCTTGGGGACCGGAAACACCATATATTTT
CASSLGTGNTIYF
>.|.|TRBJ2-1|TRBV29-1
TGCAGCGTTGGGCTAGCGTCCTACAATGAGCAGTTCTTC
CSVGLASYNEQFF
>.|.|TRBJ2-7|TRBV30
TGTGCCTGGAGGAGCGAATTGCGTAGCTACGAGCAGTACTTC
CAWRSELRSYEQYF
>TRBD2|few|TRBJ2-1|TRBV20-1
TGCAGTGCTCGGCTAGCGGGAGGCAATGAGCAGTTCTTC
CSARLAGGNEQFF
>.|.|TRBJ1-1|TRBV3-1
TGTGCCAGCAGCCTCACAACCCTCTACAGGACTGAAGCTTTCTTT
CASSLTTLYRTEAFF
>.|.|TRBJ1-4|TRBV29-1
TGCAGCGTTGCGGGAGGGGAAAAACTGTTTTTT
CSVAGGEKLFF
>TRBD1|.|TRBJ2-5|TRBV4-1
TGCGCCAGCAGCGACATAAACAGGGGGCGGACGGAGACCCAGTACTTC
CASSDINRGRTETQYF
>.|.|TRBJ1-4|TRBV5-1
TGCGCCAGCAGCTTGGATTTTTCCGGAGGTGAAAAACTGTTTTTT
CASSLDFSGGEKLFF
>TRBD2|.|TRBJ2-3|TRBV12-3/TRBV12-4
TGTGCCAGCAGGACTAGCGGGAGAGGGGATACGCAGTATTTT
CASRTSGRGDTQYF
>.|.|TRBJ2-2|TRBV20-1
TGCAGCGCTATGTCCTTGTCGAACACCGGGGAGCTGTTTTTT
CSAMSLSNTGELFF
>TRBD1|.|TRBJ1-2|TRBV7-9
TGTGCCAGCAGCACCCGGACAGGGGATAACTATGGCTACACCTTC
CASSTRTGDNYGYTF
>.|once|TRBJ1-5|TRBV5-1
TGCGCCAGCAGCTTTTCCGGGATTAGCAATCAGCCCCAGCATTTT
CASSFSGISNQPQHF
>.|.|TRBJ2-1|TRBV5-6
TGTGCCAGCAGCTTGTTCCGTGGGCACAGGGGAGGATCCTACAATGAGCAGTTCTTC
CASSLFRGHRGGSYNEQFF
>TRBD2|.|TRBJ2-7|TRBV3-1
TGTGCCAGCCGAAGGGCGGGAGGGCCTCTGGACGAGCAGTACTTC
CASRRAGGPLDEQYF
>TRBD1|.|TRBJ2-7|TRBV30
TGTGCCTGGAGTCCCGCCGGGACAGGCCATATCGAGCAGTACTTC
CAWSPAGTGHIEQYF
>.|.|TRBJ1-6|TRBV5-5
TGTGCCAGCAGCTTGGTGGAGAAGGGTTCACCCCTCCACTTT
CASSLVEKGSPLHF
>.|.|TRBJ2-1|TRBV25-1
TGTGCCAGCAGTCCCAGGGTTGAGCAGTTCTTC
CASSPRVEQFF
>.|.|TRBJ1-6|TRBV15
TGTGCCACCATCACACTGGGAGGCGGTAATTCACCCCTCCACTTT
CATITLGGGNSPLHF
>.|.|TRBJ2-1|TRBV7-3
TGTGCCAGCAGCTTAAGTGCTAGTAATTTCAATGAGCAGTTCTTC
CASSLSASNFNEQFF
>.|.|TRBJ2-7|TRBV18
TGTGCCAGCTCACCGCAGCGGGCCTACGAGCAGTACTTC
CASSPQRAYEQYF
>.|.|TRBJ2-2|TRBV20-1
TGCAGTGCACATGAGGGAGTCACCGGGGAGCTGTTTTTT
CSAHEGVTGELFF
>.|.|TRBJ2-3|TRBV5-1
TGCGCCAGTCACCTCGGGGGGCATAGCACAGATACGCAGTATTTT
CASHLGGHSTDTQYF
>.|.|TRBJ1-2|TRBV7-8
TGTGCCAGCAGCTACCTACTTAAAGGGGGCTATGGCTACACCTTC
CASSYLLKGGYGYTF
>.|.|TRBJ2-7|TRBV3-1
TGTGCCAGCAGCCATAACAGGAACTACGAGCAGTACTTC
CASSHNRNYEQYF
>.|.|TRBJ2-5|TRBV3-1
TGTGCCAGCAGCCAAGGATCGGTCGTTGCGGAGACCCAGTACTTC
CASSQGSVVAETQYF
>.|.|TRBJ2-1|TRBV3-1
TGTGCCAGCAGCCAAGATAGGGCGGTGGCTGCTGAGCAGTTCTTC
CASSQDRAVAAEQFF
>.|few|TRBJ2-2|TRBV29-1
TGCAGCGTTAGCCATTTGAACACCGGGGAGCTGTTTTTT
CSVSHLNTGELFF
>.|once|TRBJ1-2|TRBV5-1
TGCGCCAGCAGCTTTGGGGGTGGAAAGATGGAGCACACCTTC
CASSFGGGKMEHTF
>.|.|TRBJ2-2|TRBV9
TGTGCCAGCAGCGTAGTAGAGAGTGCCGGGGAGCTGTTTTTT
CASSVVESAGELFF